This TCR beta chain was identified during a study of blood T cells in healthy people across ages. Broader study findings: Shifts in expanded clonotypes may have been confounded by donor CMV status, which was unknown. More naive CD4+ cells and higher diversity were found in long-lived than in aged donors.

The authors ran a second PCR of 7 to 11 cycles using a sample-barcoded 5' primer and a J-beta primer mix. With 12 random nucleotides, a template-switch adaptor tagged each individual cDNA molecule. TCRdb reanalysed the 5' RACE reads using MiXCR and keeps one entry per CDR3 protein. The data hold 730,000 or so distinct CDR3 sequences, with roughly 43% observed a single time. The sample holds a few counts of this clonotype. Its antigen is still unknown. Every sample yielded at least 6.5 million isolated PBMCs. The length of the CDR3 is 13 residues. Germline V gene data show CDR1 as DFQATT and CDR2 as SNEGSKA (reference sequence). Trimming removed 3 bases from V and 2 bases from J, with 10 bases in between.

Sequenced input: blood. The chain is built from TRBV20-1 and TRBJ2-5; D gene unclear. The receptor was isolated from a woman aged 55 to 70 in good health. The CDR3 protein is CSARATVQETQYF. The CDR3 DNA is TGCAGTGCTAGGGCGACGGTACAAGAGACCCAGTACTTC.